One and the same sample provided the 29 T cell receptor beta chains below, sequenced in a study of control samples from healthy donors and cancer patients. Using immunoSEQ multiplex PCR, the repertoire was profiled, and TCRdb retains in-frame clones only, with some absent. The sample lists around 250,000 clones, more than 65% occurring once. Sample: PBMCs. All receptors come from an older woman with lung cancer.

The V gene is TRBV11-1, the J gene TRBJ2-7; maybe TRBD1 (6 bases). CDR1 is SGHAT, CDR2 FQDESV, per germline (reference sequence). Between the trimmed V and J ends, which lost 1 base and 2 bases, there was a span of 9 bases. CDR3 size: 14 residues. The CDR3 loop is CASSLDRDPYEQYF. The CDR3 DNA sequence: TGTGCCAGCAGCTTAGACAGGGACCCCTACGAGCAGTACTTC.

The rearrangement uses TRBV7-3 and TRBJ2-1; D is uncertain. The CDR3 has 15 residues. V lost 1 base to trimming and J lost 8 bases, with 15 bases between them. The germline gives CDR1 SGHTA, CDR2 FQGTGA. In DNA form, the CDR3 reads TGTGCCAGCAGCTTAAGCGCCAGAGAAGGCGATGAGCAGTTCTTC. This encodes CASSLSAREGDEQFF.

The chain uses TRBV7-6 and TRBJ2-7; 8 nucleotides line up with TRBD1. Germline CDR1 reads SGHVS; CDR2 reads FNYEAQ. V was clipped by 5 bases and J by 3 bases; unmatched bases: 6. The CDR3 runs 14 residues. CDR3 region: CASSPGQVIYEQYF. The DNA of the CDR3 is TGTGCCAGCAGCCCGGGACAGGTTATCTACGAGCAGTACTTC. Together with reference TRBV7-6 and TRBJ2-7, the CDR3 gives the full variable domain: GAGVSQSPRYKVTKRGQDVALRCDPISGHVSLYWYRQALGQGPEFLTYFNYEAQQDKSGLPNDRFSAERPEGSISTLTIQRTEQRDSAMYRCASSPGQVIYEQYFGPGTRLTVT.

This clone was observed a handful of times. The chain couples TRBV4-1 to TRBJ1-2; D remains unclear. The CDR3 covers 15 residues. Germline assignment: CDR1 MGHRA and CDR2 YSYEKL. Trimming removed 4 bases from V and 8 bases from J, with 20 bases in between. CDR3 sequence reads: CASSPENIRVSGYTF. The CDR3 region has the DNA TGCGCCAGCAGCCCCGAGAACATACGGGTCTCCGGCTACACCTTC.

V usage is TRBV20-1 and J usage is TRBJ2-2, with D perhaps matching TRBD1 (5 bases). The CDR3 has 18 amino acids. CDR1 DFQATT and CDR2 SNEGSKA come from the germline V gene (reference sequence). The V and J ends lost 3 bases and 7 bases respectively, with 27 bases between them. In DNA form, the CDR3 reads TGCAGTGCTAGTCTCCCCCAGGGAATGGTAGGGGCAGGCGGGGAGCTGTTTTTT. Amino acid sequence: CSASLPQGMVGAGGELFF.

The rearrangement joins TRBV6-1 to TRBJ2-7; no definite D call. This CDR3 has 12 amino acids. Germline V gives CDR1 MNHNS, CDR2 SASEGT. V was cut by 7 bases and J by 0 bases, with 7 bases left in between. Here the CDR3 reads CASKGSSYEQYF. CDR3 nucleotides: TGTGCCAGCAAGGGAAGCTCCTACGAGCAGTACTTC.

This clone was detected only a few times. The chain uses TRBV7-2 and TRBJ1-1, with a possible D match to TRBD1 (6 bases). The CDR3 has 15 residues. Germline V gives CDR1 SGHTA, CDR2 FQGNSA. Trimming took 6 bases from V and 5 from J, leaving 19 bases between them. The DNA of the CDR3 is TGTGCCAGCAGTCTCGGAACACAGGGTACGACTGAAGCTTTCTTT. This sequence encodes CASSLGTQGTTEAFF.

The chain combines TRBV4-2 with TRBJ2-1; perhaps TRBD2 as D (7 bases). The V gene's germline CDR1 is LGHNA and CDR2 YNFKEQ. V was shortened by 4 bases and J by 10 bases, with 17 bases between the two germline ends. The CDR3 totals 14 residues. CDR3: CASSRGGPDREQFF. Here the CDR3 DNA reads TGTGCCAGCAGCCGGGGGGGCCCTGATAGGGAGCAGTTCTTC.

Written as DNA, the CDR3 is TGTGCCAGCAGCTTGGACAGCTATAATGAAAAACTGTTTTTT. It is translated as CASSLDSYNEKLFF. The chain uses TRBV7-9 and TRBJ1-4; a weak D match, TRBD1 (6 bases). V was shortened by 3 bases and J by 4 bases, with 9 bases between the two germline ends. Germline V CDR1 and CDR2: SEHNR, FQNEAQ (reference sequence). The CDR3 extends over 14 amino acids. The entire variable domain, with the rest obtained from reference TRBV7-9 and TRBJ1-4, is as follows: DTGVSQNPRHKITKRGQNVTFRCDPISEHNRLYWYRQTLGQGPEFLTYFQNEAQLEKSRLLSDRFSAERPKGSFSTLEIQRTEQGDSAMYLCASSLDSYNEKLFFGSGTQLSVL.

The chain links TRBV2 to TRBJ1-1; the D is unclear. Germline-derived CDR1 and CDR2 are SNHLY and FYNNEI. The CDR3 consists of 13 residues. V lost 5 bases and J 5 bases, leaving 12 bases between the germline ends. Here the CDR3 reads CASSIGEGTEAFF. The CDR3 DNA is TGTGCCAGCAGTATTGGGGAAGGAACTGAAGCTTTCTTT.

The gene calls are TRBV18 and TRBJ2-1, with 8 positions matching TRBD2. The CDR3 is 16 amino acids. Germline values: CDR1 KGHSH, CDR2 LQKENI. With 0 bases clipped from V and 9 bases from J, the junction kept 10 bases outside the gene matches. CDR3 region: CASSPPTSGGRVEQFF. CDR3 DNA sequence: TGTGCCAGCTCACCACCCACTAGCGGCGGCCGTGTTGAGCAGTTCTTC.

The chain recombines TRBV7-2 with TRBJ1-2; D gene uncertain. V lost 1 base and J 7 bases, leaving 19 bases between the germline ends. This CDR3 has 16 residues. Per the germline V gene, CDR1 is SGHTA and CDR2 is FQGNSA. CDR3: CASSLVLTQTAGGYTF. CDR3 coding DNA: TGTGCCAGCAGCTTAGTATTAACCCAGACTGCGGGTGGCTACACCTTC.

The J gene is TRBJ2-7, the V gene TRBV19; possible D gene TRBD1, 6 bases. Trimming cost V 7 bases and J 0 bases, with 13 bases left between them. Germline V gives CDR1 LNHDA, CDR2 SQIVND (reference sequence). The CDR3 contains 14 residues. CDR3 DNA: TGTGCCAGTACTTTAACAGGGTCCTCCTACGAGCAGTACTTC. This sequence encodes CASTLTGSSYEQYF.

This clone has only a few counts. The V call is TRBV9, the J call TRBJ2-2, with 7 bases identical to TRBD2. V lost 0 bases and J lost 1; bases outside the gene matches: 3. Germline CDR1 reads SGDLS; CDR2 reads YYNGEE. The CDR3 sequence is 16 residues long. The CDR3 nucleotides are TGTGCCAGCAGCGTAGCTAGCGGTCTGAACACCGGGGAGCTGTTTTTT. Translating it yields CASSVASGLNTGELFF.

This sequence joins TRBV5-1 and TRBJ2-4; TRBD1 is a possible D gene (6 bases). The CDR3 is 13 amino acids. V was pared by 4 bases and J by 6 bases, with 11 bases between. In germline, CDR1 is SGHRS, CDR2 YFSETQ. CDR3 region: CASSPGVGNIQYF. CDR3 coding DNA: TGCGCCAGCAGCCCAGGGGTAGGAAACATTCAGTACTTC. The whole variable domain, remainder taken from reference TRBV5-1 and TRBJ2-4, is KAGVTQTPRYLIKTRGQQVTLSCSPISGHRSVSWYQQTPGQGLQFLFEYFSETQRNKGNFPGRFSGRQFSNSRSEMNVSTLELGDSALYLCASSPGVGNIQYFGAGTRLSVL.

This clone came up a few times. The rearrangement links TRBV7-8 to TRBJ1-5; the D is unclear. The CDR3 is made up of 14 amino acids. Between the trimmed V and J ends, which lost 0 bases and 4 bases, there was a span of 7 bases. Germline V gene sequence: CDR1 SGHVS, CDR2 FQNEAQ. The CDR3 DNA reads as TGTGCCAGCAGCTTAGCTATGTGGAATCAGCCCCAGCATTTT. Protein sequence: CASSLAMWNQPQHF.

V gene TRBV14 combines with J gene TRBJ1-2; no reliable D call. The CDR3 contains 14 residues. Germline V gives CDR1 SGHDN, CDR2 FVKESK. Trimming removed 1 base at V and 4 bases at J, with 10 bases between. Here the CDR3 reads CASSQAHPVYGYTF. The CDR3 nucleotides are TGTGCCAGCAGCCAAGCTCACCCCGTCTATGGCTACACCTTC. Using reference TRBV14 and TRBJ1-2 for the parts outside the CDR3, the full variable domain is EAGVTQFPSHSVIEKGQTVTLRCDPISGHDNLYWYRRVMGKEIKFLLHFVKESKQDESGMPNNRFLAERTGGTYSTLKVQPAELEDSGVYFCASSQAHPVYGYTFGSGTRLTVV.

This clone was seen a single time. In the same sample, other DNA sequences code for this CDR3. This chain's CDR3 is CASSLGGGNYGYTF. The CDR3 bases are TGTGCCAGCAGTTTGGGAGGGGGCAACTATGGCTACACCTTC. V is TRBV28 and J is TRBJ1-2, with TRBD1 identical over 7 bases. The germline V gene encodes CDR1 MDHEN and CDR2 SYDVKM. J gave up 2 bases and V 3 bases, and 3 bases lay outside the gene matches. CDR3 length: 14 amino acids.

This clone was seen more than once but under ten times. V gene TRBV5-1 combines with J gene TRBJ2-5; possibly TRBD2 for D (5 bases). The germline V and J ends were trimmed by 2 bases and 3 bases, with 11 bases remaining between them. The CDR3 covers 14 residues. Germline V gene data show CDR1 as SGHRS and CDR2 as YFSETQ. The CDR3, as DNA: TGCGCCAGCAGCTTTAACGGGATGGAAGAGACCCAGTACTTC. Protein sequence: CASSFNGMEETQYF.

In this sample, this clone turned up a few times. The chain recombines TRBV18 with TRBJ1-4; the D is unclear. Trimming took off 3 bases at V and 8 bases at J, with 10 bases between the two ends. Germline assignment: CDR1 KGHSH and CDR2 LQKENI. The CDR3 contains 13 residues. In nucleotides, the CDR3 is TGTGCCAGCTCACCTCCGTCAGACGAAAAACTGTTTTTT. Amino acid sequence: CASSPPSDEKLFF.

The chain recombines TRBV7-2 with TRBJ2-1, with TRBD2 matching over 10 bases. The CDR3 is 14 residues long. V lost 5 bases and J lost 7; bases outside the gene matches: 5. Germline V gene data show CDR1 as SGHTA and CDR2 as FQGNSA. The CDR3 DNA is TGTGCCAGCAGCGCCGGACTAGCGGAAAATGAGCAGTTCTTC. Translation: CASSAGLAENEQFF.

The chain links TRBV11-2 to TRBJ1-3, with unresolved D. Germline CDR1 SGHAT, CDR2 FQNNGV. The CDR3 contains 15 residues. The germline V and J ends were trimmed by 0 bases and 0 bases, with 6 bases remaining between them. CDR3 region: CASSLELDSGNTIYF. The DNA of the CDR3 is TGTGCCAGCAGCTTAGAGTTAGACTCTGGAAACACCATATATTTT. The full variable domain, in which reference TRBV11-2 and TRBJ1-3 provide the parts outside the CDR3, is EAGVAQSPRYKIIEKRQSVAFWCNPISGHATLYWYQQILGQGPKLLIQFQNNGVVDDSQLPKDRFSAERLKGVDSTLKIQPAKLEDSAVYLCASSLELDSGNTIYFGEGSWLTVV.

At least ten counts were recorded for this clone. The gene calls are TRBV21-1 and TRBJ1-5. TRBV21-1 corresponds to a pseudogene. The CDR3 contains 15 residues. CDR3 in amino acids: CASSKGGQTGGPQHF. The DNA of the CDR3 is TGTGCCAGCAGCAAAGGGGGACAAACGGGGGGGCCCCAGCATTTT.

The V and J genes are TRBV28 and TRBJ2-1; 8 bases agree with TRBD2. CDR1 is MDHEN, CDR2 SYDVKM, per germline. The CDR3 loop spans 15 amino acids. The ends lost 6 bases at V and 6 bases at J; junction bases unmatched: 10. CDR3 coding DNA: TGTGCCAGCAGCCCCGGGGGGGCTGGCCCCAATGAGCAGTTCTTC. Amino acid sequence: CASSPGGAGPNEQFF. The full variable domain, its missing parts supplied by reference TRBV28 and TRBJ2-1, is DVKVTQSSRYLVKRTGEKVFLECVQDMDHENMFWYRQDPGLGLRLIYFSYDVKMKEKGDIPEGYSVSREKKERFSLILESASTNQTSMYLCASSPGGAGPNEQFFGPGTRLTVL.

The chain carries TRBV2 and TRBJ2-3; D unresolved. CDR1 SNHLY and CDR2 FYNNEI come from the germline V gene. V lost 5 bases to trimming and J lost 3 bases, with 12 bases between them. The CDR3 has 14 amino acids. DNA of the CDR3: TGTGCCAGCAGTACCCTCCCCACTACAGATACGCAGTATTTT. Translation: CASSTLPTTDTQYF.

The chain has TRBV4-1 and TRBJ2-1; the D gene is possibly TRBD2 (5 bases). Germline CDR1 reads MGHRA; CDR2 reads YSYEKL. V gave up 6 bases and J gave up 3 bases, with 18 bases separating them. The CDR3 has 16 amino acids. CDR3 loop: CASSNEEAVRYNEQFF. The CDR3 coding sequence is TGCGCCAGCAGTAATGAGGAGGCTGTCCGCTACAATGAGCAGTTCTTC.

Of note for this clone: The same CDR3 arises from other DNA sequences in this sample as well. The chain joins TRBV3-1 (or the pseudogene TRBV3-2) to TRBJ1-3; D remains unclear. The CDR3 spans 12 residues. CDR1 is LGHDT and CDR2 is YNNKEL in the germline V gene (reference sequence). The germline V and J ends were trimmed by 1 base and 7 bases, with 5 bases remaining between them. The DNA of the CDR3 is TGTGCCAGCAGCCAAGTTGGGAACACCATATATTTT. This codes for CASSQVGNTIYF.

This chain connects TRBV11-2 to TRBJ2-1; 13 bases line up with TRBD2. Germline V CDR1 and CDR2: SGHAT, FQNNGV. V was clipped by 4 bases and J by 13 bases; unmatched bases: 7. The CDR3 has 14 amino acids. The DNA for the CDR3 is TGTGCCAGCAGCTCATTTGGACTAGCGGGAGACCAGTTCTTC. This encodes CASSSFGLAGDQFF.

The chain combines TRBV18 with TRBJ2-5; 7 nucleotides match TRBD1. The J segment lost 2 bases and the V segment lost 8 bases, leaving 5 bases of the junction unmatched. The CDR3 loop spans 13 amino acids. Germline V gene sequence: CDR1 KGHSH, CDR2 LQKENI. This CDR3 reads CASTGDRQETQYF. Written as DNA, the CDR3 is TGTGCCAGCACTGGGGACAGACAAGAGACCCAGTACTTC.